This T cell receptor beta chain was found in a study of T cell responses to AZD1222 COVID-19 vaccine. In the study overall: Pooling of second doses given at about 4 or about 12 weeks was done.

Per the germline V gene, CDR1 is SEHNR and CDR2 is FQNEAQ (reference sequence). The V gene end was trimmed by 5 bases and the J gene end by 5 bases; junction bases not matched to a gene: 9. The CDR3 is 15 amino acids. As regards this clone: Its antigen is unknown.

Method: immunoSEQ multiplex PCR; TCRdb's copy keeps in-frame clones and lacks some. The top ten clones hold about 19% of a sample with tens of thousands of clones, about 79% of them seen once. Study outcomes and limitations: Most donors were white British, females outnumbered males, and clonal diversity was possibly underestimated. A reported finding is that nearly half of spike-specific TCRs target unmutated variant regions.

The chain recombines TRBV7-9 with TRBJ2-5; 9 nucleotides align to TRBD2. The starting material was peripheral blood, obtained on day 0 of AZD1222 vaccination. The source is an adult in good health. CDR3 amino acids: CASSPPGLALETQYF. The CDR3 DNA sequence: TGTGCCAGCAGCCCCCCGGGACTAGCATTGGAGACCCAGTACTTC. The entire variable domain, with the rest obtained from reference TRBV7-9 and TRBJ2-5, is as follows: DTGVSQNPRHKITKRGQNVTFRCDPISEHNRLYWYRQTLGQGPEFLTYFQNEAQLEKSRLLSDRFSAERPKGSFSTLEIQRTEQGDSAMYLCASSPPGLALETQYFGPGTRLLVL.